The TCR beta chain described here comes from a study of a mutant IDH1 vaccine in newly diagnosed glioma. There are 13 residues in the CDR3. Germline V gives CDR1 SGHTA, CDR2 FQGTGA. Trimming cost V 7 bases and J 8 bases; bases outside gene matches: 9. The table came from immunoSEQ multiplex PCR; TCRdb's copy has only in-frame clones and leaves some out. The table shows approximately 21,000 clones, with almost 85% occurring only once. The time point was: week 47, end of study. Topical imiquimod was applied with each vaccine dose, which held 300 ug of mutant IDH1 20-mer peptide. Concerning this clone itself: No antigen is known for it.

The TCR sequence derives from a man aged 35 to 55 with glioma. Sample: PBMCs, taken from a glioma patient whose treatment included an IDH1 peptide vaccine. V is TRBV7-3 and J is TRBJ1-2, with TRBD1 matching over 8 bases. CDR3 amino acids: CASTATTGVGYTF. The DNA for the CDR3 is TGTGCCAGCACCGCCACGACAGGGGTAGGCTACACCTTC.